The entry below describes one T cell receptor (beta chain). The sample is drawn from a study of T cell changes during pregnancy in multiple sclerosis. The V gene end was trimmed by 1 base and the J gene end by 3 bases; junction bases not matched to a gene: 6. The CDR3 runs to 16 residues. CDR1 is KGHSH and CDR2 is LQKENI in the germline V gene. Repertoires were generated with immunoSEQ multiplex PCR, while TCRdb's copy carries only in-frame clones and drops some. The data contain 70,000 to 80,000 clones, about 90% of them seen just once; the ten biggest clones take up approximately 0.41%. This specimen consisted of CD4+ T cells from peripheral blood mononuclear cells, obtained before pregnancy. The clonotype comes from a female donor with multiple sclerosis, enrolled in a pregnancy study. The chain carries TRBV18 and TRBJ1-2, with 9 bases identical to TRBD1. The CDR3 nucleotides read TGTGCCAGCTCACCACGGACAGGGGAAGGTCACTATGGCTACACCTTC. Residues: CASSPRTGEGHYGYTF.